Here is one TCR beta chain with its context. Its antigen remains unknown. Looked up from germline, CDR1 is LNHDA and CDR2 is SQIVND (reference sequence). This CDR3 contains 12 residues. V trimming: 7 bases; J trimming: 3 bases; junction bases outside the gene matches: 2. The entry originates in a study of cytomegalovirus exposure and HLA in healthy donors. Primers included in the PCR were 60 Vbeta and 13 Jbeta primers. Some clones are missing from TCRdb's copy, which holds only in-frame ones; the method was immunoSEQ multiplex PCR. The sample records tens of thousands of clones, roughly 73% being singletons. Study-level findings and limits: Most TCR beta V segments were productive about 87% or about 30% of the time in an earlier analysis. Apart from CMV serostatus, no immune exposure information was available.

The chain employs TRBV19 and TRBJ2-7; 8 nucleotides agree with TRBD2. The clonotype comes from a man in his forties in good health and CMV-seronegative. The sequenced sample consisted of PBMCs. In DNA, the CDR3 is TGTGCCAGTACCGGGAGGGACTACGAGCAGTACTTC. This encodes CASTGRDYEQYF.